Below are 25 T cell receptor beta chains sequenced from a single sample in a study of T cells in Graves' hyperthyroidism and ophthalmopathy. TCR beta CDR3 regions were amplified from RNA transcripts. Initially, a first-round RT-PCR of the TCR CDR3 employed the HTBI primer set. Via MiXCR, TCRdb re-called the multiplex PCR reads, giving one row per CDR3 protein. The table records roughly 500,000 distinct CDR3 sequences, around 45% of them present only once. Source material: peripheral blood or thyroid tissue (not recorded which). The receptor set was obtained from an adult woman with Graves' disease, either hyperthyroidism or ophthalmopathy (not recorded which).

CDR3 nucleotides: TGTGCCAGCAGTTTACCGGATTATGAAGCTTTCTTT. Translation gives CASSLPDYEAFF. The genes are TRBV2 and TRBJ1-1; D is uncertain. CDR1 is SNHLY, CDR2 FYNNEI, per germline. Trimming took 5 bases from V and 7 from J, leaving 11 bases between them. The CDR3 is made up of 12 amino acids.

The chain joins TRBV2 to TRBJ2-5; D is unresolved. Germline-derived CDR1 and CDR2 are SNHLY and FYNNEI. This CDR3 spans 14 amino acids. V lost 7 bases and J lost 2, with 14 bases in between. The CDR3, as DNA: TGTGCCAGCACGGGTATGACTGGACAAGAGACCCAGTACTTC. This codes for CASTGMTGQETQYF.

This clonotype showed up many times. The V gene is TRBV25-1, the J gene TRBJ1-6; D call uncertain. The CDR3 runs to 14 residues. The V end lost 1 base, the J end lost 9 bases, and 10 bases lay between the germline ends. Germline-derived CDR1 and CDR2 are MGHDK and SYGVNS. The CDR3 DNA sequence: TGTGCCAGCAGTGAATTGAAGCGGGGTTCACCCCTCCACTTT. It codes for CASSELKRGSPLHF.

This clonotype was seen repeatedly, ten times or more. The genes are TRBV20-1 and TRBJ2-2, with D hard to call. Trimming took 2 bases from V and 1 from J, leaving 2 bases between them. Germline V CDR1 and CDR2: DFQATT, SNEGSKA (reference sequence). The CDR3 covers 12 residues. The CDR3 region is CSARRNTGELFF. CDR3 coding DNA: TGCAGTGCTAGACGGAACACCGGGGAGCTGTTTTTT.

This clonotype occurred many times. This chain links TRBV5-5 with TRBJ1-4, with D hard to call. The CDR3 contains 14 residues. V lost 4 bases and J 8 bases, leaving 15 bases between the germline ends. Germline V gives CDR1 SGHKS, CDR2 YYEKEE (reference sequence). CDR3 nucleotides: TGTGCCAGCAGCCAAGGGCTCTCCGTGGAAAAACTGTTTTTT. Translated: CASSQGLSVEKLFF.

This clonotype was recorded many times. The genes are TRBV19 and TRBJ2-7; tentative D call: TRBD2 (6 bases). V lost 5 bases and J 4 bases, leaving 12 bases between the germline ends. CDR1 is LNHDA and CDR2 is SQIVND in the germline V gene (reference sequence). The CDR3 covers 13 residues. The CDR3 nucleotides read TGTGCCAGTAGTTCCGGGACTGCTTACGAGCAGTACTTC. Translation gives CASSSGTAYEQYF.

The CDR3 nucleotides read TGCAGTGCTTCCGGGACCCTTGGCTACACCTTC. Amino acid sequence: CSASGTLGYTF. The chain has TRBV20-1 and TRBJ1-2, with D tentatively TRBD1 (5 bases). Between the trimmed V and J ends, which lost 5 bases and 7 bases, there was a span of 11 bases. The germline CDR1 and CDR2 sequences are DFQATT and SNEGSKA (reference sequence). CDR3 length: 11 amino acids.

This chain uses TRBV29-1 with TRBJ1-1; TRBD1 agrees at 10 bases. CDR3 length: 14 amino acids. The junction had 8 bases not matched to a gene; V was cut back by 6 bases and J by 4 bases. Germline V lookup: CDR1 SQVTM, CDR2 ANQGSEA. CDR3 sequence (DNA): TGCAGCGTCGGACAGGGGGTCTCCTCCACTGAAGCTTTCTTT. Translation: CSVGQGVSSTEAFF.

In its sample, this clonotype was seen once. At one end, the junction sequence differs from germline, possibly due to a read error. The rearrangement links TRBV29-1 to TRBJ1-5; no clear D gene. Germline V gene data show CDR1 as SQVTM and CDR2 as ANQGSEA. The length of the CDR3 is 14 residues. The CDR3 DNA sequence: TGCAGCGTTGGAGGTGGAGTCGGCAGTCAGCGCCAGCATTTT. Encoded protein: CSVGGGVGSQRQHF.

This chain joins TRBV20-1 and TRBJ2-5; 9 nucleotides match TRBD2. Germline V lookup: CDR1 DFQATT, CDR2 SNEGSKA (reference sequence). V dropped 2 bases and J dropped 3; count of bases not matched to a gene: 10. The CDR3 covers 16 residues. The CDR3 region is CSARRGSGRIEETQYF. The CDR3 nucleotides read TGCAGTGCTAGAAGGGGCAGCGGGAGGATTGAAGAGACCCAGTACTTC.

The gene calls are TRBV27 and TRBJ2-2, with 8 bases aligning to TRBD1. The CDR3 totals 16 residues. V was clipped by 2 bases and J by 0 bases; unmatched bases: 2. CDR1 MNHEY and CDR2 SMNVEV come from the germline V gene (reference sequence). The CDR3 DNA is TGTGCCAGCAGTTTAGAACAGGGGGCGAACACCGGGGAGCTGTTTTTT. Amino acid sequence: CASSLEQGANTGELFF.

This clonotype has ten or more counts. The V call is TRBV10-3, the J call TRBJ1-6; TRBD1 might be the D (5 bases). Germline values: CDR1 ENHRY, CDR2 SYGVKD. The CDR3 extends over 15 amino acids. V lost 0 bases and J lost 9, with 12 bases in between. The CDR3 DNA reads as TGTGCCATCAGTGAGTCGCCAGGAGGGACTTCACCCCTCCACTTT. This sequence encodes CAISESPGGTSPLHF.

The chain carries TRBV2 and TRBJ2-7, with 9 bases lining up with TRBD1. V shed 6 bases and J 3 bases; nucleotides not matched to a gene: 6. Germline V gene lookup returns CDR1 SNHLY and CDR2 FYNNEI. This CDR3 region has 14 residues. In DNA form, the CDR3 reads TGTGCCAGCAGGTTGACAGGGGGAGACTACGAGCAGTACTTC. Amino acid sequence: CASRLTGGDYEQYF.

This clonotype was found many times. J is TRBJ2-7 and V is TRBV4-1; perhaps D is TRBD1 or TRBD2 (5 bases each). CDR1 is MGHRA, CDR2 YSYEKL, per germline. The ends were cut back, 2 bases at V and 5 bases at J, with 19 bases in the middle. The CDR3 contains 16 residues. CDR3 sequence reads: CASSQFPPPGSDEQYF. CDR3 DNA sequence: TGCGCCAGCAGCCAATTCCCCCCTCCAGGGAGCGACGAGCAGTACTTC.

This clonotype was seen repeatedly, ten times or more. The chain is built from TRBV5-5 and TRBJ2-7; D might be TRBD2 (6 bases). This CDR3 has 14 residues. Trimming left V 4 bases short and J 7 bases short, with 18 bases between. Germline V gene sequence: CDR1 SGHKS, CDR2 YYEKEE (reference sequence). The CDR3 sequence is CASSVRDFPREQYF. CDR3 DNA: TGTGCCAGCAGCGTGCGGGACTTCCCGCGGGAGCAGTACTTC.

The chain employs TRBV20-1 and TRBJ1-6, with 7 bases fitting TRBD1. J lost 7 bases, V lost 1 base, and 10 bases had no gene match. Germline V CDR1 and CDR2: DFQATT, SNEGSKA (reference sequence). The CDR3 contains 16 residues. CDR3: CSARALSGTVNSPLHF. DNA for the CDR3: TGCAGTGCTAGAGCTCTTAGCGGGACAGTCAATTCACCCCTCCACTTT.

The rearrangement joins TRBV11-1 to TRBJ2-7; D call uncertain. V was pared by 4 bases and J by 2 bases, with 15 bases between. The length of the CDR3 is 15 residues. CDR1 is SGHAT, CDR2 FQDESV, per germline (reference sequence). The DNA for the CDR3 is TGTGCCAGCAGCTCGGACCGACTCACCACCTACGAGCAGTACTTC. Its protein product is CASSSDRLTTYEQYF.

In DNA, the CDR3 is TGTGCCAGCAGCTCCACTAGCGGGAGAAATCTTCCCGAGCAGTACTTC. This sequence encodes CASSSTSGRNLPEQYF. The chain employs TRBV7-9 and TRBJ2-7, with 11 positions matching TRBD2. V was clipped by 4 bases and J by 6 bases; unmatched bases: 11. CDR1 and CDR2 from the germline V gene are SEHNR and FQNEAQ (reference sequence). The CDR3 totals 16 residues.

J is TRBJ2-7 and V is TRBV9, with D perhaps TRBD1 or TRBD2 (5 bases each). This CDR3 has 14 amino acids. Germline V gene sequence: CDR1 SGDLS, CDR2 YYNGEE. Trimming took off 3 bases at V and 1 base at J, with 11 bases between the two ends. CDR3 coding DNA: TGTGCCAGCAGCGGCCGGGACGGGTCCTACGAGCAGTACTTC. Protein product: CASSGRDGSYEQYF.

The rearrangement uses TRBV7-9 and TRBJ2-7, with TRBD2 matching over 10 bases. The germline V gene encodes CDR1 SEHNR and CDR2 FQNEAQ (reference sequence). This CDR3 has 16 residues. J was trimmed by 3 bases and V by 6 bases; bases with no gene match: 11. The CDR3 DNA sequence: TGTGCCAGCAGTGCGCTTGGGCTAGCGGGAGTCTACGAGCAGTACTTC. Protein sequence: CASSALGLAGVYEQYF.

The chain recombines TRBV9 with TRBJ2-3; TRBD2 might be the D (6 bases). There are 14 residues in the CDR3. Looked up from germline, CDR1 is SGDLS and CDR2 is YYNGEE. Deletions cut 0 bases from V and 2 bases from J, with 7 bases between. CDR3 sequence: CASSVGDSTDTQYF. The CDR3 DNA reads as TGTGCCAGCAGCGTAGGGGACTCCACAGATACGCAGTATTTT. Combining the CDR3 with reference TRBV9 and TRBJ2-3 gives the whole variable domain DSGVTQTPKHLITATGQRVTLRCSPRSGDLSVYWYQQSLDQGLQFLIQYYNGEERAKGNILERFSAQQFPDLHSELNLSSLELGDSALYFCASSVGDSTDTQYFGPGTRLTVL.

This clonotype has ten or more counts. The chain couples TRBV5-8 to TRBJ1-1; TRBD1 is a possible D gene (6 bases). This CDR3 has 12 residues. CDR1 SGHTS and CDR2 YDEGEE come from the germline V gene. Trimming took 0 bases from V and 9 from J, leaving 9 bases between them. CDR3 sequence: CASSLARGQAFF. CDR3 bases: TGTGCCAGCAGCTTGGCCAGGGGACAAGCTTTCTTT.

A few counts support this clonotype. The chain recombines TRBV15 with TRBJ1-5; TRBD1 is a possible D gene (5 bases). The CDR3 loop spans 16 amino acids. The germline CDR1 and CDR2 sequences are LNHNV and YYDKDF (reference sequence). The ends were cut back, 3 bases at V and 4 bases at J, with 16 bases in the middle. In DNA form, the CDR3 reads TGTGCCACCAGCAGTTCCCGGCGACAGCTAAATCAGCCCCAGCATTTT. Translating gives CATSSSRRQLNQPQHF.

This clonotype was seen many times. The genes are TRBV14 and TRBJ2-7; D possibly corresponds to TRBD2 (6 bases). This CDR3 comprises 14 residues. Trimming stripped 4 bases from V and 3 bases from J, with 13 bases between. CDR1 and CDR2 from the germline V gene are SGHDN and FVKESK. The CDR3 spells CASSPGGGGYEQYF. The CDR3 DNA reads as TGTGCCAGCAGCCCCGGGGGAGGAGGCTACGAGCAGTACTTC. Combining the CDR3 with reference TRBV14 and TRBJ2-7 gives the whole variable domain EAGVTQFPSHSVIEKGQTVTLRCDPISGHDNLYWYRRVMGKEIKFLLHFVKESKQDESGMPNNRFLAERTGGTYSTLKVQPAELEDSGVYFCASSPGGGGYEQYFGPGTRLTVT.

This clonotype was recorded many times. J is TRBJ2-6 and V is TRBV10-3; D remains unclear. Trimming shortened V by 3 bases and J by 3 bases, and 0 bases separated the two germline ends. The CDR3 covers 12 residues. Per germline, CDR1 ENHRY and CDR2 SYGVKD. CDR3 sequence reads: CAISDGANVLTF. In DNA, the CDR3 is TGTGCCATCAGTGATGGGGCCAACGTCCTGACTTTC.